The present T cell receptor beta chain was sequenced within a study of blood T cell repertoires in COVID-19. Study-wide context: Collection of acute and convalescent COVID-19 samples took place in the United States, Italy and Spain.

Assignments of participants to cohorts depended upon their own reported clinical history. CDR3 length: 17 amino acids. Germline V CDR1 and CDR2: MDHEN, SYDVKM. V gave up 3 bases and J gave up 4 bases; unmatched junction bases: 8. Original processing notes: Estimates of nucleated cell counts were drawn from the amplification of reference gene primers. Method: immunoSEQ multiplex PCR; TCRdb's copy keeps in-frame clones and lacks some. V, J and clone size were drawn from that table, and D and trimming were deduced from the DNA. The sample has 200,000 to 250,000 clones; approximately 86% are singletons. The chain uses TRBV28 and TRBJ2-2, with 10 positions matching TRBD1. This clonotype was obtained from a man aged 18 to 30 with acute COVID-19. Input material: PBMCs or T cells enriched from blood (not recorded which). Here the CDR3 reads CASSFLWWDRGTGELFF. As DNA, the CDR3 is TGTGCCAGCAGTTTCCTTTGGTGGGACAGGGGCACCGGGGAGCTGTTTTTT.